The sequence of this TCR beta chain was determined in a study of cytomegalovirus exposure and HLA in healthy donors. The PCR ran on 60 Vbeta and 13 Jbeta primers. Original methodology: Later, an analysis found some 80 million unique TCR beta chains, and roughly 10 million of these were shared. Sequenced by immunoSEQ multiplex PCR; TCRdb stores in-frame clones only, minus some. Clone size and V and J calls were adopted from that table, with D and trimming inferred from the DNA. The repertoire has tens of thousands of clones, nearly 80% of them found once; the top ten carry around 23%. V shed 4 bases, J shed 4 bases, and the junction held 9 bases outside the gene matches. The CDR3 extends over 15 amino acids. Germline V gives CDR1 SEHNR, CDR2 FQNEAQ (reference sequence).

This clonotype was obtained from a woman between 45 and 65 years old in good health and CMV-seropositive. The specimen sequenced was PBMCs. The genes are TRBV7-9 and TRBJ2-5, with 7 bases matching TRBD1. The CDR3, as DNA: TGTGCCAGCAGCTCCGGTTCGACAGGGAGAGAGACCCAGTACTTC. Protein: CASSSGSTGRETQYF. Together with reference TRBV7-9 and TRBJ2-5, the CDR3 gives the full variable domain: DTGVSQNPRHKITKRGQNVTFRCDPISEHNRLYWYRQTLGQGPEFLTYFQNEAQLEKSRLLSDRFSAERPKGSFSTLEIQRTEQGDSAMYLCASSSGSTGRETQYFGPGTRLLVL.